This T cell receptor beta chain was captured by sequencing in a study of shared clonotypes between healthy human individuals. The study's findings and limits: Among donors, sharing of clonotypes was expected to be affected by sequencing depth. Sampling included only blood; tissue repertoires likely differ. Sorted-subset samples were not fully sequenced, rarefaction indicated.

The V end lost 0 bases, the J end lost 0 bases, and 10 bases lay between the germline ends. This CDR3 region has 16 residues. CDR1 and CDR2 from the germline V gene are SGHNT and YYREEE (reference sequence). CD8 cells regarded as naive lacked CD45RO, were positively chosen for CCR7, and omitted terminally differentiated effector memory CD45RA+ cells. Those who donated were healthy HIV-negative adults, with no recent acute infections or vaccinations reported. On this clone itself: Its antigen is as yet unknown.

TCRdb's copy holds only in-frame clones and misses some; the assay was immunoSEQ multiplex PCR. The data contain 600,000 or so clones, 90% to 95% of them singletons. This receptor was identified in a woman aged 30 to 39 in good health. Sequencing was done on a sample of naive CD8+ T cells sorted from blood. This rearrangement joins TRBV5-4 to TRBJ2-1, with unresolved D. The CDR3 coding sequence is TGTGCCAGCAGCTTGGGGGGAAAACCCTCCTACAATGAGCAGTTCTTC. It encodes CASSLGGKPSYNEQFF.